The 26 T cell receptor beta chains reported below all come from one sample, sequenced in a study of regulatory T cells in long-lasting Graves disease. Sequencing libraries for TCR beta were prepared with iRepertoire HTBI primers and Arm-PCR of CDR3 regions. TCRdb ran MiXCR on the multiplex PCR reads and lists one entry per CDR3 protein. This sample carries approximately 360,000 distinct CDR3 sequences, 23% of them seen once, and the ten largest clones take around 30%. Time point specified: persistent/refractory GD, antithyroid drugs over 5 years with positive TRAb. Scientists built the TCR library using RNA that was extracted from PBMCs. The sample was peripheral blood mononuclear cells (PBMCs), taken when the disease was refractory, from a patient treated with antithyroid drugs. The source of these receptors is a woman in her forties with Graves disease.

This sequence joins TRBV10-3 and TRBJ2-7; no reliable D call. V lost 0 bases to trimming and J lost 6 bases, with 9 bases between them. Germline V gene sequence: CDR1 ENHRY, CDR2 SYGVKD. The CDR3 consists of 13 residues. The CDR3 region has the DNA TGTGCCATCAGTGAGTCTGCTGGGATCGAGCAGTACTTC. Translating gives CAISESAGIEQYF.

At least ten counts were recorded for this clonotype. The rearrangement uses TRBV28 and TRBJ2-7; no firm D call. The CDR3 is made up of 15 amino acids. From germline, CDR1 is MDHEN and CDR2 SYDVKM. V lost 8 bases and J 2 bases, leaving 19 bases between the germline ends. For the CDR3, the DNA is TGTGCCAGCCGATCCTCAGACTTCAACCCCTACGAGCAGTACTTC. Protein sequence: CASRSSDFNPYEQYF.

Of note for this clonotype: A much larger clone differs from this one at a single base, so this may be a read error. The chain recombines TRBV2 with TRBJ2-5, with 10 bases lining up with TRBD2. Unmatched junction bases numbered 4, after V lost 6 bases and J lost 0 bases. Germline CDR1 and CDR2: SNHLY and FYNNEI. This CDR3 is 15 amino acids long. CDR3 sequence (DNA): TGTGCCAGCAGCGAGGGACTAGCGAACCAAGAGACCCAGTACTTC. Its translation: CASSEGLANQETQYF.

This clonotype was seen a handful of times. The J gene is TRBJ2-1, the V gene TRBV19; D is perhaps TRBD1 or TRBD2 (6 bases each). Per the germline V gene, CDR1 is LNHDA and CDR2 is SQIVND (reference sequence). V was pared by 3 bases and J by 8 bases, with 17 bases between. There are 15 residues in the CDR3. In DNA form, the CDR3 reads TGTGCCAGTAGTATCTGGTCAGGGGACTGGGATGAGCAGTTCTTC. It specifies CASSIWSGDWDEQFF.

Note on this clonotype: A much bigger clone sits one base away, suggesting this may be a read error. The chain uses TRBV11-2 and TRBJ2-7; 7 positions agree with TRBD1. CDR3 length equals 12 residues. The germline V gene encodes CDR1 SGHAT and CDR2 FQNNGV. The CDR3 DNA is TGTGCCGGCAGCCCCCACAGGGGCGAGCAGTACTTC. As protein: CAGSPHRGEQYF.

The chain has TRBV28 and TRBJ2-5; maybe TRBD2 (6 bases). Trimming shortened V by 7 bases and J by 4 bases, and 22 bases separated the two germline ends. CDR1 is MDHEN and CDR2 is SYDVKM in the germline V gene. The CDR3 extends over 16 amino acids. CDR3 sequence reads: CASTITGTGTRETQYF. In DNA form, the CDR3 reads TGTGCCAGCACCATTACGGGGACCGGGACTCGAGAGACCCAGTACTTC.

This clonotype has at least ten counts. This sequence joins TRBV2 and TRBJ2-7; no firm D call. Germline CDR1 SNHLY, CDR2 FYNNEI. This CDR3 spans 12 amino acids. V lost 6 bases to trimming and J lost 0 bases, with 6 bases between them. In nucleotides, the CDR3 is TGTGCCAGCAGGGTCACCTCCTACGAGCAGTACTTC. This sequence encodes CASRVTSYEQYF.

The chain carries TRBV28 and TRBJ2-6; D not certain. The CDR3 consists of 15 residues. CDR1 is MDHEN and CDR2 is SYDVKM in the germline V gene. V was cut by 7 bases and J by 1 base, with 11 bases left in between. For the CDR3, the DNA is TGTGCCAGCATAGATAGGTGGTCTGGGGCCAACGTCCTGACTTTC. The encoded protein is CASIDRWSGANVLTF.

In regard to this clonotype: This may be a read error, as it is one base from a much larger clone. The CDR3 does not close with the conserved phenylalanine or tryptophan, likely indicating a read error. The rearrangement links TRBV3-1 to TRBJ1-2; D call uncertain. The germline gives CDR1 LGHDT, CDR2 YNNKEL (reference sequence). The CDR3 runs to 13 residues. V shed 0 bases and J shed 3 bases, with 5 bases lying between them. Here the CDR3 DNA reads TGTGCCAGCAGCCAAGAAACGGACTATGGCTACACCCTC. Translation gives CASSQETDYGYTL.

This sequence joins TRBV4-2 and TRBJ1-2; D might be TRBD1 (6 bases). The germline gives CDR1 LGHNA, CDR2 YNFKEQ. The CDR3 is 16 residues long. Trimming left V 0 bases short and J 6 bases short, with 17 bases between. In nucleotides, the CDR3 is TGTGCCAGCAGCCAAGAAAGAGCAGGGGTTATACATGGCTACACCTTC. Its translation is CASSQERAGVIHGYTF.

This clonotype was found a few times. The gene calls are TRBV19 and TRBJ2-5, with TRBD2 matching over 11 bases. Germline V CDR1 and CDR2: LNHDA, SQIVND (reference sequence). The CDR3 consists of 18 residues. The V segment lost 0 bases and the J segment 1 base; nucleotides outside the gene matches: 7. The CDR3 bases are TGTGCCAGTAGTATAGATCCGGGAGGGACTAGCGGCCAAGAGACCCAGTACTTC. Residues: CASSIDPGGTSGQETQYF.

This clonotype turned up a few times. This sequence joins TRBV10-3 and TRBJ2-3; TRBD2 is a possible D gene (7 bases). V was pared by 2 bases and J by 6 bases, with 12 bases between. The CDR3 consists of 14 residues. CDR1 ENHRY and CDR2 SYGVKD come from the germline V gene. The CDR3 nucleotides read TGTGCCATCAGTGAGAGGGGGGGGGTGGATACGCAGTATTTT. Translated: CAISERGGVDTQYF.

This clonotype has at least ten counts. The chain carries TRBV15 and TRBJ1-4; D not resolved. Trimming stripped 0 bases from V and 0 bases from J, with 8 bases between. The CDR3 sequence is 16 residues long. Germline V CDR1 and CDR2: LNHNV, YYDKDF (reference sequence). Here the CDR3 reads CATSRDLTATNEKLFF. The CDR3 bases are TGTGCCACCAGCAGAGATCTTACAGCAACTAATGAAAAACTGTTTTTT.

The chain carries TRBV27 and TRBJ2-3, with 8 bases fitting TRBD1. V lost 4 bases to trimming and J lost 5 bases; unmatched junction nucleotides: 2. Germline V CDR1 and CDR2: MNHEY, SMNVEV (reference sequence). The CDR3 is made up of 13 amino acids. CDR3 sequence: CASSWTGIDTQYF. Here the CDR3 DNA reads TGTGCCAGCAGTTGGACAGGGATAGATACGCAGTATTTT.

This clonotype was counted ten times or more. The genes are TRBV28 and TRBJ2-7, with D perhaps matching TRBD2 (6 bases). This CDR3 spans 17 amino acids. Germline CDR1 is MDHEN and CDR2 is SYDVKM. Trimming removed 1 base from V and 1 base from J, with 17 bases in between. The DNA for the CDR3 is TGTGCCAGCAGTTTATTGGGACTCTCGCGGAGATCCTACGAGCAGTACTTC. Residues: CASSLLGLSRRSYEQYF.

Many counts were recorded for this clonotype. V usage is TRBV29-1 and J usage is TRBJ2-2; 7 bases agree with TRBD1. Germline V gene lookup returns CDR1 SQVTM and CDR2 ANQGSEA. The ends lost 7 bases at V and 1 base at J; junction bases unmatched: 6. CDR3 length: 14 residues. The CDR3 DNA sequence: TGCAGCGGACAGGGAATTGGGAACACCGGGGAGCTGTTTTTT. It translates to CSGQGIGNTGELFF.

On this clonotype: The likely explanation is a read error, given a far larger clone one base away. The chain uses TRBV6-1 and TRBJ1-2; TRBD1 agrees at 9 bases. The V and J ends lost 6 bases and 4 bases, in that order; junction bases with no gene match: 3. The CDR3 is 13 amino acids. Germline lookup yields CDR1 MNHNS and CDR2 SASEGT. The CDR3 bases are TGTGCCAGCAGCACAGGGGGCGGCTATGGCTACACCTTC. This encodes CASSTGGGYGYTF.

This clonotype was seen many times. This chain links TRBV20-1 with TRBJ1-1; D uncertain. Germline V gives CDR1 DFQATT, CDR2 SNEGSKA (reference sequence). The V end was cut by 1 base, the J end by 10 bases, with 10 bases between. The CDR3 totals 11 residues. CDR3: CSARGWEGAFF. The CDR3 bases are TGCAGTGCTAGAGGTTGGGAAGGAGCTTTCTTT.

At least ten counts were recorded for this clonotype. V gene TRBV5-1 combines with J gene TRBJ1-2, with 8 bases fitting TRBD1. The CDR3 runs 12 residues. Germline V gene data show CDR1 as SGHRS and CDR2 as YFSETQ. J gave up 8 bases and V 4 bases, and 4 bases lay outside the gene matches. DNA of the CDR3: TGCGCCAGCAGCCACGGACAGGGAGGCTACACCTTC. This codes for CASSHGQGGYTF.

A few counts support this clonotype. The chain couples TRBV6-2 or TRBV6-3 to TRBJ2-6; D possibly corresponds to TRBD1 (6 bases). The CDR3 covers 18 residues. The V and J ends lost 3 bases and 0 bases respectively, with 15 bases between them. Germline assignment: CDR1 MNHEY and CDR2 SVGEGT. The DNA of the CDR3 is TGTGCCAGCAGTTATAACGGACAGAGGTTCTCTGGGGCCAACGTCCTGACTTTC. This translates into CASSYNGQRFSGANVLTF.

This clonotype showed up just a few times. This chain connects TRBV10-3 to TRBJ2-2, with D uncertain. V lost 7 bases, J lost 4 bases, and 7 bases lay in between. Germline values: CDR1 ENHRY, CDR2 SYGVKD. The CDR3 contains 12 residues. CDR3 coding DNA: TGTGCCATCAAAAGCAGCACCGGGGAGCTGTTTTTT. Translated, it gives CAIKSSTGELFF.

At least ten counts were recorded for this clonotype. CDR3 loop: CASSDPGGHGYTEAFF. CDR3 DNA sequence: TGTGCCAGCAGTGACCCGGGGGGGCACGGGTACACTGAAGCTTTCTTT. This rearrangement joins TRBV28 to TRBJ1-1, with a possible D match to TRBD1 (6 bases). Deletions cut 5 bases from V and 3 bases from J, with 19 bases between. The CDR3 totals 16 residues. Germline V gives CDR1 MDHEN, CDR2 SYDVKM.

This clonotype was picked up many times. The chain joins TRBV5-1 to TRBJ1-2, with 7 bases aligning to TRBD1. Trimming took 7 bases from V and 0 from J; bases not matched to a gene: 3. This CDR3 spans 13 amino acids. Per germline, CDR1 SGHRS and CDR2 YFSETQ. The CDR3 loop is CASGTGANYGYTF. The CDR3 bases are TGCGCCAGCGGTACAGGGGCTAACTATGGCTACACCTTC.

This sequence joins TRBV20-1 and TRBJ1-3; no clear D gene. The CDR3 runs to 16 residues. V lost 0 bases to trimming and J lost 1 base, with 13 bases between them. Germline V gene data show CDR1 as DFQATT and CDR2 as SNEGSKA (reference sequence). The CDR3 nucleotides read TGCAGTGCTAGAGAAATGTTTCGAGGTTCTGGAAACACCATATATTTT. Amino acids: CSAREMFRGSGNTIYF.

This clonotype was detected many times. The chain employs TRBV20-1 and TRBJ1-5; TRBD1 agrees at 7 bases. The CDR3 sequence is 13 residues long. Germline V gene data show CDR1 as DFQATT and CDR2 as SNEGSKA (reference sequence). Germline trimming cut 1 base from V and 7 bases from J; bases unmatched to any gene: 4. The CDR3 spells CSARGAGGQPQHF. DNA of the CDR3: TGCAGTGCTAGAGGGGCAGGGGGACAGCCCCAGCATTTT.

A remark on this clonotype: A junction end diverges from the germline sequence, so it may reflect a read error. V is TRBV28 and J is TRBJ2-6, with 8 positions matching TRBD1. Germline V lookup: CDR1 MDHEN, CDR2 SYDVKM. This CDR3 has 17 residues. This chain's CDR3 is CASTPTGVDSGANVLAF. In DNA, the CDR3 is TGTGCCAGCACCCCGACAGGGGTCGACTCTGGGGCCAACGTCCTGGCTTTC.